The sequence of this T cell receptor beta chain was determined in a study of blood T cell repertoires in COVID-19. About the study: Samples taken during acute and convalescent COVID-19 were collected in the United States, Italy and Spain. Sample material is recorded as cDNA or gDNA derived from T cells, B-cell-depleted T cells, or PBMCs.

TCRdb's copy holds only in-frame clones and misses some; the assay was immunoSEQ multiplex PCR. The table includes about 220,000 clones, approximately 81% detected once. Trimming removed 0 bases at V and 9 bases at J, with 12 bases between. The CDR3 extends over 15 amino acids. CDR1 and CDR2 (germline): MNHEY, SVGEGT. The TCR originated in a woman older than 75 with acute or convalescent COVID-19. V and J are TRBV6-2 or TRBV6-3 and TRBJ1-6, with a possible D match to TRBD1 (5 bases). The sample comprised peripheral blood. The CDR3: CASSYSQGGGSPLHF. In DNA, the CDR3 is TGTGCCAGCAGTTACTCTCAGGGTGGCGGTTCACCCCTCCACTTT.